Below, one T cell receptor (beta chain) is given with its context. Its target is unknown. The isolated RNA, all of it, was reverse transcribed, so expressed TCRB transcripts were what got sequenced. Deep immunoSEQ sequencing covered naive, central memory and regulatory T cell samples. TCRdb's copy holds only in-frame clones and misses some; the assay was immunoSEQ multiplex PCR. The repertoire consists of about 300,000 clones, with 8% occurring once and the leading ten covering 1%. Germline V CDR1 and CDR2: GTSNPN, SVGIG (reference sequence). Losses at the gene ends were 3 bases for V and 8 bases for J; bases not matched to a gene: 12. This CDR3 spans 14 amino acids. Blood was drawn once from each donor into heparinised tubes. The draws averaged about 120 mL. These data are taken from a study of beta chain features in type 1 diabetes. Study results and caveats: In all four CD4+ subsets, TCRB CDR3 length was significantly, moderately reduced in type 1 diabetes.

The sequence was collected from a woman between 18 and 29 years old in good health. The chain carries TRBV30 and TRBJ1-2, with 7 nucleotides matching TRBD1. The specimen was central memory CD4+ T cells from blood. CDR3 protein: CAWRSGGSVLGYTF. Here the CDR3 DNA reads TGTGCCTGGAGGTCAGGGGGTTCGGTCTTAGGCTACACCTTC.